The 6 T cell receptor beta chains listed next were all sequenced from one sample in a study of blood T cell repertoires in COVID-19. Assay: immunoSEQ multiplex PCR; the TCRdb copy retains only in-frame clones and omits some. This sample yields 300,000 or so clones, of which approximately 88% are seen a single time; about 7% belongs to the top ten. The sequencing sample was made of peripheral blood. Receptors were obtained from a woman in her 30s who had recovered from COVID-19.

The chain uses TRBV5-1 and TRBJ1-3, with a tentative D call TRBD1 (5 bases). Germline V gene data show CDR1 as SGHRS and CDR2 as YFSETQ. There are 15 residues in the CDR3. The ends were cut back, 4 bases at V and 2 bases at J, with 13 bases in the middle. This CDR3 reads CASSPGAVAGNTIYF. CDR3 nucleotide sequence: TGCGCCAGCAGCCCTGGGGCAGTTGCTGGAAACACCATATATTTT.

The chain combines TRBV9 with TRBJ2-2; 8 bases match TRBD1. The V and J ends lost 0 bases and 1 base, in that order; junction bases with no gene match: 2. CDR1 and CDR2 (germline): SGDLS, YYNGEE. This CDR3 has 16 amino acids. CDR3 residues: CASSVEQGGNTGELFF. Here the CDR3 DNA reads TGTGCCAGCAGCGTAGAACAGGGGGGGAACACCGGGGAGCTGTTTTTT.

The rearrangement links TRBV5-1 to TRBJ2-7; possibly TRBD1 for D (6 bases). This CDR3 is built from 14 residues. Looked up from germline, CDR1 is SGHRS and CDR2 is YFSETQ. Between the trimmed V and J ends, which lost 0 bases and 3 bases, there was a span of 10 bases. The CDR3 is CASSLGTAIYEQYF. The CDR3 bases are TGCGCCAGCAGCTTGGGGACAGCAATCTACGAGCAGTACTTC.

The chain combines TRBV6-4 with TRBJ2-3; D is uncertain. This CDR3 is 14 amino acids long. The germline CDR1 and CDR2 sequences are MRHNA and SNTAGT. Trimming left V 2 bases short and J 2 bases short, with 8 bases between. CDR3 coding DNA: TGTGCCAGCAGTGACCGGTCCAACACAGATACGCAGTATTTT. This codes for CASSDRSNTDTQYF.

The V gene is TRBV28, the J gene TRBJ2-5; 10 bases agree with TRBD1. CDR1 is MDHEN, CDR2 SYDVKM, per germline. This CDR3 has 14 amino acids. J lost 5 bases, V lost 6 bases, and 6 bases had no gene match. In DNA form, the CDR3 reads TGTGCCAGCAGCTGGCCGGGACAGGGGGAGACCCAGTACTTC. Translating it yields CASSWPGQGETQYF.

This clone was counted once. This chain joins TRBV6-5 and TRBJ2-3, with TRBD1 identical over 10 bases. Germline CDR1 reads MNHEY; CDR2 reads SVGAGI. The ends lost 6 bases at V and 5 bases at J; junction bases unmatched: 8. This CDR3 has 15 residues. Here the CDR3 DNA reads TGTGCCAGCAGGCTAGTCCGGGACAGGGGAGATACGCAGTATTTT. This gives the protein CASRLVRDRGDTQYF.